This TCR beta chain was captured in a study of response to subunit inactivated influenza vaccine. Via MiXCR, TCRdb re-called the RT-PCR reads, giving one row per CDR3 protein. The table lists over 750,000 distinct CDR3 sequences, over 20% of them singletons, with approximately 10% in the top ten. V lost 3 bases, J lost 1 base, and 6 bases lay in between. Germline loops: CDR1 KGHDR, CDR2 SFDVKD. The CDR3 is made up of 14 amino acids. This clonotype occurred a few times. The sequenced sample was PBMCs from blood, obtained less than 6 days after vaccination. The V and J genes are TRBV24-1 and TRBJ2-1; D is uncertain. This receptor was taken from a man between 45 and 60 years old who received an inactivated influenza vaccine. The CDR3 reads CATSDPWSYNEQFF. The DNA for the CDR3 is TGTGCCACCAGTGATCCTTGGTCCTACAATGAGCAGTTCTTC.